One sample yielded the 14 T cell receptor beta chains listed below, sequenced in a study of technical replicates of blood from several donors. Method: immunoSEQ multiplex PCR; TCRdb's copy keeps in-frame clones and lacks some. The sample consists of about 50,000 clones, about 96% of them appearing once. Specimen: T cells isolated from PBMCs. The receptors were gathered from a human donor in good health.

This chain uses TRBV25-1 with TRBJ2-1; D is ambiguous. The CDR3 length is 13 residues. The germline V and J ends were trimmed by 7 bases and 4 bases, with 11 bases remaining between them. CDR1 is MGHDK and CDR2 is SYGVNS in the germline V gene. The CDR3 DNA reads as TGTGCCAGCACGTCGGGTATATACAATGAGCAGTTCTTC. It specifies CASTSGIYNEQFF. Full variable domain (missing parts from reference TRBV25-1 and TRBJ2-1): EADIYQTPRYLVIGTGKKITLECSQTMGHDKMYWYQQDPGMELHLIHYSYGVNSTEKGDLSSESTVSRIRTEHFPLTLESARPSHTSQYLCASTSGIYNEQFFGPGTRLTVL.

V is TRBV29-1 and J is TRBJ1-1; D remains unclear. The CDR3 contains 14 residues. Between the trimmed V and J ends, which lost 1 base and 0 bases, there was a span of 9 bases. CDR1 SQVTM and CDR2 ANQGSEA come from the germline V gene. CDR3: CSVEGKQMNTEAFF. The CDR3 nucleotides read TGCAGCGTTGAAGGCAAACAGATGAACACTGAAGCTTTCTTT.

The genes are TRBV5-1 and TRBJ1-1; D possibly corresponds to TRBD1 (5 bases). The CDR3 is made up of 14 amino acids. Per germline, CDR1 SGHRS and CDR2 YFSETQ. V lost 2 bases and J 0 bases, leaving 8 bases between the germline ends. CDR3 coding DNA: TGCGCCAGCAGCTTACAGGAGATGAACACTGAAGCTTTCTTT. Translation gives CASSLQEMNTEAFF.

V and J are TRBV4-1 and TRBJ2-1; D may be TRBD2 (6 bases). Trimming took 1 base from V and 6 from J, leaving 19 bases between them. Germline lookup yields CDR1 MGHRA and CDR2 YSYEKL. The CDR3 totals 17 residues. The DNA for the CDR3 is TGCGCCAGCAGCCAAGGTCTATTCGGGCTAGCGCTCAATGAGCAGTTCTTC. Translated: CASSQGLFGLALNEQFF.

V usage is TRBV5-5 and J usage is TRBJ2-2; no reliable D call. The CDR3 spans 15 residues. Deletions cut 0 bases from V and 2 bases from J, with 8 bases between. Germline values: CDR1 SGHKS, CDR2 YYEKEE (reference sequence). CDR3 residues: CASSLASVNTGELFF. CDR3 in DNA: TGTGCCAGCAGCTTGGCCTCAGTAAACACCGGGGAGCTGTTTTTT.

This chain links TRBV4-3 with TRBJ2-4; D is possibly TRBD2 (5 bases). Between the trimmed V and J ends, which lost 4 bases and 8 bases, there was a span of 18 bases. The CDR3 has 15 residues. Per germline, CDR1 LGHNA and CDR2 YSLEER. Here the CDR3 reads CASSRQPAPEDIQYF. In DNA form, the CDR3 reads TGCGCCAGCAGCCGCCAACCAGCCCCGGAGGACATTCAGTACTTC.

The chain joins TRBV4-2 to TRBJ1-1, with TRBD1 identical over 9 bases. The V gene end was trimmed by 1 base and the J gene end by 2 bases; junction bases not matched to a gene: 2. In germline, CDR1 is LGHNA, CDR2 YNFKEQ. The CDR3 has 15 amino acids. The CDR3: CASSQGDRDNTEAFF. The CDR3 DNA sequence: TGTGCCAGCAGCCAAGGGGACAGGGACAACACTGAAGCTTTCTTT.

CDR3 region: CASSVGNSGSYEQYF. CDR3 sequence (DNA): TGTGCCAGCAGCGTAGGTAATAGCGGGAGCTACGAGCAGTACTTC. The chain joins TRBV9 to TRBJ2-7; the match to TRBD2 covers 9 bases. After removal of 0 bases from V and 3 bases from J, the junction contained 4 bases not matched to a gene. Germline-derived CDR1 and CDR2 are SGDLS and YYNGEE. This CDR3 region has 15 residues.

The chain combines TRBV4-1 with TRBJ2-3; TRBD2 might be the D (6 bases). V lost 1 base and J 9 bases, leaving 11 bases between the germline ends. The germline CDR1 and CDR2 sequences are MGHRA and YSYEKL. This CDR3 region has 13 residues. This CDR3 reads CASSQGWRATQYF. The CDR3 DNA reads as TGCGCCAGCAGCCAAGGGTGGAGGGCAACGCAGTATTTT.

The chain joins TRBV4-1 to TRBJ1-1, with a weak D call TRBD1 (6 bases). V was pared by 4 bases and J by 1 base, with 10 bases between. CDR3 length equals 14 residues. CDR1 is MGHRA, CDR2 YSYEKL, per germline. In nucleotides, the CDR3 is TGCGCCAGCAGCCGTCGGACAGCGAACACTGAAGCTTTCTTT. Its translation is CASSRRTANTEAFF.

The chain uses TRBV30 and TRBJ2-7, with 11 bases matching TRBD2. The V gene's germline CDR1 is GTSNPN and CDR2 SVGIG (reference sequence). CDR3 length: 15 residues. Trimming took 3 bases from V and 2 from J; bases not matched to a gene: 6. CDR3 loop: CAWRGGTSGTYEQYF. For the CDR3, the DNA is TGTGCCTGGAGGGGCGGGACTAGCGGAACCTACGAGCAGTACTTC.

The chain has TRBV9 and TRBJ2-1; 9 nucleotides line up with TRBD1. Germline V gene lookup returns CDR1 SGDLS and CDR2 YYNGEE. The CDR3 extends over 14 amino acids. After removal of 3 bases from V and 6 bases from J, the junction contained 4 bases not matched to a gene. DNA of the CDR3: TGTGCCAGCAGCGCACGGGACAGGGCCAATGAGCAGTTCTTC. Its translation is CASSARDRANEQFF.

The genes are TRBV19 and TRBJ1-5; TRBD1 aligns across 8 bases. CDR1 LNHDA and CDR2 SQIVND come from the germline V gene (reference sequence). Germline trimming cut 3 bases from V and 0 bases from J; bases unmatched to any gene: 4. The CDR3 covers 16 residues. The CDR3 DNA sequence: TGTGCCAGTAGTATGACTGGACAGGGTAGCAATCAGCCCCAGCATTTT. Protein: CASSMTGQGSNQPQHF. The full variable domain, in which reference TRBV19 and TRBJ1-5 provide the parts outside the CDR3, is DGGITQSPKYLFRKEGQNVTLSCEQNLNHDAMYWYRQDPGQGLRLIYYSQIVNDFQKGDIAEGYSVSREKKESFPLTVTSAQKNPTAFYLCASSMTGQGSNQPQHFGDGTRLSIL.

The chain carries TRBV19 and TRBJ1-1; 7 nucleotides agree with TRBD1. The V gene end was trimmed by 4 bases and the J gene end by 0 bases; junction bases not matched to a gene: 8. Germline lookup yields CDR1 LNHDA and CDR2 SQIVND (reference sequence). The CDR3 sequence is 16 residues long. The CDR3 region is CASSTGQAYLNTEAFF. CDR3 nucleotides: TGTGCCAGTAGTACCGGACAGGCCTACTTGAACACTGAAGCTTTCTTT.